The clone carrying this TCR beta chain was picked up a small number of times. The TCR alpha and TCR beta cDNA libraries, bearing sample barcodes and UMIs, were generated by 5'RACE using constant-segment primers. TCRdb ran MiXCR on the 5' RACE reads and lists one entry per CDR3 protein. The repertoire holds around 440,000 distinct CDR3 sequences, with over 15% as singletons. The data belong to a study of T-cell memory formation after mild COVID-19. This CDR3 contains 15 residues. In germline, CDR1 is SGHRS, CDR2 YFSETQ. The trim removed 2 bases at V and 5 bases at J, leaving 6 bases unmatched. The sequenced sample consisted of PBMCs or a T cell subset sorted from them (not recorded which). The rearrangement links TRBV5-1 to TRBJ2-1; 8 nucleotides align to TRBD1. The receptor was isolated from an adult woman who had mild COVID-19 (a few samples of this study predate the infection). Cell type and time point are not known. This CDR3 reads CASSFSGQVNNEQFF. Here the CDR3 DNA reads TGCGCCAGCAGCTTTTCGGGACAGGTCAACAATGAGCAGTTCTTC.